This TCR beta chain stems from a study of cytomegalovirus exposure and HLA in healthy donors. In its sample, this clone was seen a few times. CDR1 SGHTA and CDR2 FQGNSA come from the germline V gene. V lost 3 bases and J lost 5, with 14 bases in between. The CDR3 is made up of 14 amino acids. PCR amplification relied on 60 Vbeta primers (plus 13 Jbeta primers). Assay used: immunoSEQ multiplex PCR; TCRdb lists only in-frame clones, some missing. The table lists 150,000 to 200,000 clones, over 70% of them singletons. Sequencing input: PBMCs. The rearrangement joins TRBV7-2 to TRBJ2-7, with D uncertain. This receptor was taken from a man in his forties in good health and CMV-seronegative. CDR3 protein: CASSFRPRPDEQYF. The CDR3 DNA reads as TGTGCCAGCAGCTTCAGGCCCCGGCCGGACGAGCAGTACTTC.